A selection of T cell receptor beta chains follows, all from one sample in a study of blood T cells in healthy people across ages. MiXCR, applied by TCRdb to the 5' RACE reads, yields one record per CDR3 protein. The sample lists almost 1 million distinct CDR3 sequences, around 54% seen once, with about 21% in the top ten. The specimen was blood. All receptors come from a woman aged 55-70 years in good health. The CDR3 runs from the conserved cysteine through the conserved F or W. Each record gives: clone size, D gene, J gene, V gene, CDR3 protein, CDR3 DNA. D genes are given only for firm matches. Rows may omit the clone size; those that give it use once, few, many or a size class.

>.|.|TRBJ2-6|TRBV12-3/TRBV12-4
CASSFGGSGTGANVLTF
TGTGCCAGCAGTTTCGGTGGTTCAGGGACTGGGGCCAACGTCCTGACTTTC
>.|TRBD2|TRBJ2-1|TRBV7-9
CASSPRTGTSGSQYNEQFF
TGTGCCAGCAGCCCCCGGACAGGGACTAGCGGGAGCCAATACAATGAGCAGTTCTTC
>.|TRBD1|TRBJ2-7|TRBV20-1
CSVRDRGNSYEQYF
TGCAGTGTCAGGGACAGGGGGAACTCCTACGAGCAGTACTTC
>few|.|TRBJ2-6|TRBV6-5
CASSYRAGLTSGANVLTF
TGTGCCAGCAGTTACAGGGCAGGGCTTACCTCTGGGGCCAACGTCCTGACTTTC
>.|.|TRBJ2-7|TRBV20-1
CSARRGPGEQYF
TGCAGTGCCCGCCGGGGGCCGGGAGAGCAGTACTTC
>.|TRBD1|TRBJ2-5|TRBV29-1
CSAYRGRGETQYF
TGCAGCGCCTACAGGGGGCGCGGAGAGACCCAGTACTTC
>.|.|TRBJ2-5|TRBV16
CASSQTGRATQYF
TGTGCCAGCAGCCAAACCGGGAGAGCGACCCAGTACTTC
>.|.|TRBJ1-2|TRBV29-1
CSVVTGPRAESTF
TGCAGCGTTGTTACGGGACCGAGGGCCGAGTCCACCTTC
>.|.|TRBJ2-3|TRBV7-6
CASSWREDTDTQYF
TGTGCCAGCAGCTGGAGGGAGGACACAGATACGCAGTATTTT
>few|.|TRBJ2-5|TRBV7-2
CASSLDWDSGKFQETQYF
TGTGCCAGCAGCTTAGATTGGGATAGCGGAAAATTCCAAGAGACCCAGTACTTC
>few|.|TRBJ2-3|TRBV29-1
CSVVGLGSDTQYF
TGCAGCGTTGTTGGGTTGGGATCAGATACGCAGTATTTT
>.|.|TRBJ2-1|TRBV24-1
CATSDPRRNNEQFF
TGTGCCACCAGTGATCCGCGAAGGAACAATGAGCAGTTCTTC
>.|TRBD1|TRBJ2-7|TRBV28
CASSSPGTETYEQYF
TGTGCCAGCAGTTCACCCGGGACAGAGACCTACGAGCAGTACTTC
>once|TRBD2|TRBJ2-5|TRBV7-2
CASSQGASGQETQYF
TGTGCCAGCAGTCAAGGAGCTAGCGGCCAAGAGACCCAGTACTTC
>few|TRBD2|TRBJ2-5|TRBV20-1
CSARTAGAETQYF
TGCAGTGCTAGGACAGCGGGAGCAGAGACCCAGTACTTC
>few|.|TRBJ2-1|TRBV29-1
CSSSEEPHQFF
TGCAGCTCCTCAGAAGAGCCTCATCAGTTCTTC
>.|.|TRBJ1-2|TRBV5-1
CASSAGPGDYGYTF
TGCGCCAGCAGCGCTGGGCCAGGGGACTATGGCTACACCTTC
>.|.|TRBJ2-1|TRBV27
CASSSAGTDSYNEQFF
TGTGCCAGCAGTTCGGCGGGGACCGACTCCTACAATGAGCAGTTCTTC
>.|TRBD1|TRBJ2-7|TRBV29-1
CSVARGQYEQYF
TGCAGCGTTGCTCGGGGACAGTACGAGCAGTACTTC
>many|TRBD1|TRBJ2-3|TRBV20-1
CSARGDGTGGADTQYF
TGCAGTGCTAGAGGCGACGGGACAGGGGGGGCAGATACGCAGTATTTT
>many|.|TRBJ2-7|TRBV7-9
CASSPSWGASYNEQYF
TGTGCCAGCAGCCCAAGTTGGGGAGCCTCCTACAATGAGCAGTACTTC
>few|TRBD2|TRBJ2-3|TRBV28
CASSLTSGSLDTQYF
TGTGCCAGCAGTTTGACTAGCGGGAGTCTAGATACGCAGTATTTT
>few|TRBD2|TRBJ2-1|TRBV29-1
CSVRTSGRAIEQFF
TGCAGCGTTCGGACTAGCGGGAGGGCCATTGAGCAGTTCTTC
>few|.|TRBJ2-7|TRBV25-1
CASSDRDLYEQYF
TGTGCCAGCAGTGACCGGGACCTCTACGAGCAGTACTTC
>.|.|TRBJ2-7|TRBV27
CVSSLSSPLYEQYF
TGTGTCAGCAGTTTATCCTCGCCCCTTTACGAGCAGTACTTC
>.|.|TRBJ2-3|TRBV2
CASIRDFASDTQYF
TGTGCCAGCATTAGGGACTTCGCCTCAGATACGCAGTATTTT
>.|.|TRBJ2-7|TRBV6-2/TRBV6-3
CASRRGTYTPYEQYF
TGTGCCAGCAGACGCGGGACATACACCCCCTACGAGCAGTACTTC
>.|.|TRBJ2-1|TRBV27
CASKGQLLNNERFF
TGTGCCAGCAAAGGACAGCTTCTCAACAATGAGCGGTTCTTC
>.|.|TRBJ2-5|TRBV12-3/TRBV12-4
CASSPAGSGETQYF
TGTGCCAGCAGCCCCGCGGGATCGGGGGAGACCCAGTACTTC
>few|.|TRBJ2-1|TRBV29-1
CSVEISPTYNEQFF
TGCAGCGTTGAAATTTCCCCAACCTACAATGAGCAGTTCTTC
>.|.|TRBJ2-3|TRBV7-2
CASSFNQATDTQYF
TGTGCCAGCAGCTTTAACCAGGCCACAGATACGCAGTATTTT
>.|TRBD2|TRBJ2-1|TRBV4-1
CASSQVVSGRLYNEQFF
TGCGCCAGCAGCCAAGTGGTTAGCGGGAGGCTCTACAATGAGCAGTTCTTC
>.|TRBD2|TRBJ2-7|TRBV20-1
CSARDSGGNSYEQYF
TGCAGTGCTAGAGATTCGGGAGGGAACTCCTACGAGCAGTACTTC
>few|TRBD1|TRBJ2-7|TRBV5-6
CASRPTGGHSYEQYF
TGTGCCAGCAGACCCACAGGGGGACACTCCTACGAGCAGTACTTC
>once|.|TRBJ2-3|TRBV27
CATWAVTDTQYF
TGTGCCACGTGGGCCGTGACAGATACGCAGTATTTT
>once|.|TRBJ2-7|TRBV20-1
CSARASYGYEQYF
TGCAGTGCTAGAGCTAGTTACGGGTACGAGCAGTACTTC
>few|.|TRBJ1-1|TRBV4-1
CASSPSGAVTEAFF
TGCGCCAGCAGCCCGTCGGGGGCGGTCACTGAAGCTTTCTTT
>.|.|TRBJ2-7|TRBV2
CASSADFGYEQYF
TGTGCCAGCAGTGCGGACTTCGGCTACGAGCAGTACTTC
>once|TRBD2|TRBJ2-1|TRBV10-2
CASGRSGRAGGEQFF
TGCGCCAGCGGGAGAAGCGGGAGGGCCGGGGGTGAGCAGTTCTTC
>.|TRBD1|TRBJ2-5|TRBV4-3
CASSQENTGIGTGQETQYF
TGCGCCAGCAGCCAAGAAAATACTGGGATCGGGACAGGCCAAGAGACCCAGTACTTC
>.|TRBD1|TRBJ1-2|TRBV18
CASSPGQENYGYTF
TGTGCCAGCTCACCGGGACAGGAGAACTATGGCTACACCTTC
>.|TRBD2|TRBJ2-1|TRBV4-1
CASSQIGGGIDERFF
TGCGCCAGCAGCCAAATCGGGGGGGGGATCGATGAGCGGTTCTTC
>.|TRBD2|TRBJ2-7|TRBV20-1
CSASSAGSASYNEQYF
TGCAGTGCTAGCTCAGCGGGGTCGGCCTCCTACAATGAGCAGTACTTC
>.|.|TRBJ2-1|TRBV21-1
CASSLPRQGSYNGQFF
TGTGCCAGCAGCCTCCCACGACAGGGATCCTACAATGGGCAGTTCTTC
>many|TRBD1|TRBJ2-7|TRBV7-2
CASSLAAPGTGNEQYF
TGTGCCAGCAGCTTAGCCGCGCCCGGGACAGGGAACGAGCAGTACTTC
>.|.|TRBJ2-1|TRBV7-9
CANSSRDWYNEQFF
TGTGCCAACAGCTCCAGGGACTGGTACAATGAGCAGTTCTTC
>.|.|TRBJ1-5|TRBV5-1
CASSLGDPLIQPQHF
TGCGCCAGCAGCTTGGGGGACCCACTTATCCAGCCCCAGCATTTT
>.|.|TRBJ2-1|TRBV29-1
CSVDLGPQFF
TGCAGCGTTGACCTTGGGCCCCAGTTCTTC
>.|.|TRBJ2-7|TRBV20-1
CSAQNQDRYEQYF
TGCAGTGCTCAGAATCAGGACAGATACGAGCAGTACTTC
>.|TRBD2|TRBJ2-7|TRBV9
CASSVEWREPPYEQYF
TGTGCCAGCAGCGTAGAATGGCGGGAGCCCCCCTACGAGCAGTACTTC
>.|.|TRBJ2-3|TRBV7-2
CASCASWWRDTDTQYF
TGTGCCAGCTGTGCCTCCTGGTGGCGGGACACAGATACGCAGTATTTT
>.|.|TRBJ2-5|TRBV15
CATSRDFVDQETQYF
TGTGCCACCAGCAGAGATTTCGTCGACCAAGAGACCCAGTACTTC
>many|.|TRBJ1-1|TRBV29-1
CSLREPNTEAFF
TGCAGCCTTCGGGAGCCGAACACTGAAGCTTTCTTT
>.|.|TRBJ2-4|TRBV18
CASSQGGGSEQYF
TGTGCCAGCTCACAGGGAGGGGGAAGTGAGCAGTACTTC
>.|.|TRBJ2-1|TRBV10-3
CAISRTNERYF
TGTGCCATCAGCCGTACCAATGAGCGGTACTTC
>once|TRBD1|TRBJ2-3|TRBV12-3/TRBV12-4
CASSEWTGDTQYF
TGTGCCAGCAGTGAATGGACAGGCGATACGCAGTATTTT
>.|.|TRBJ1-2|TRBV4-1
CASSQVGDGGGYTF
TGCGCCAGCAGCCAAGTAGGGGACGGTGGTGGCTACACCTTC